The 24 T cell receptor beta chains below come from one sample, sequenced in a study of blood T cell repertoires in COVID-19. The data were produced by immunoSEQ multiplex PCR, yet TCRdb's version contains in-frame clones alone and is incomplete. The profile covers around 200,000 clones, with under 90% appearing a single time and more than 5.5% taken by the ten largest. The sample comprised peripheral blood. These receptors came from a human donor in a cohort sampled during active COVID-19.

The chain employs TRBV9 and TRBJ1-1; a weak D match, TRBD1 (6 bases). Germline CDR1 is SGDLS and CDR2 is YYNGEE. V lost 3 bases to trimming and J lost 3 bases, with 9 bases between them. The CDR3 extends over 13 amino acids. In DNA, the CDR3 is TGTGCCAGCAGCGGGGGGCGACACACTGAAGCTTTCTTT. It translates to CASSGGRHTEAFF.

The V and J genes are TRBV3-1 (or the pseudogene TRBV3-2) and TRBJ1-3; unclear D gene. The CDR3 runs 14 residues. Looked up from germline, CDR1 is LGHDT and CDR2 is YNNKEL (reference sequence). V was clipped by 3 bases and J by 2 bases, with 8 bases between them. The CDR3 region has the DNA TGTGCCAGCAGCCACGGGTCGCCTGGAAACACCATATATTTT. Its translation: CASSHGSPGNTIYF.

This sequence joins TRBV5-1 and TRBJ1-2, with 8 bases aligning to TRBD1. After removal of 0 bases from V and 8 bases from J, the junction contained 9 bases not matched to a gene. This CDR3 is built from 15 residues. CDR1 and CDR2 (germline): SGHRS, YFSETQ. The chain's CDR3 is CASSLDPGGEGGYTF. DNA for the CDR3: TGCGCCAGCAGCTTGGATCCAGGGGGCGAGGGGGGCTACACCTTC.

This chain connects TRBV6-2 or TRBV6-3 to TRBJ1-1; 10 bases are a match to TRBD1. CDR3 length: 18 residues. The germline CDR1 and CDR2 sequences are MNHEY and SVGEGT. V lost 0 bases to trimming and J lost 1 base; unmatched junction nucleotides: 8. In DNA form, the CDR3 reads TGTGCCAGCAGTTACTCGATTGTGGACAGGGGGTGGAACACTGAAGCTTTCTTT. Translated, it gives CASSYSIVDRGWNTEAFF.

V usage is TRBV3-1 (or the pseudogene TRBV3-2) and J usage is TRBJ2-3, with 9 bases identical to TRBD1. CDR1 is LGHDT, CDR2 YNNKEL, per germline (reference sequence). The length of the CDR3 is 17 residues. V was clipped by 4 bases and J by 4 bases; unmatched bases: 12. The CDR3 reads CASSRPSGQGYPDTQYF. CDR3 DNA: TGTGCCAGCAGCCGCCCTTCTGGACAGGGGTACCCAGATACGCAGTATTTT.

The chain employs TRBV11-3 and TRBJ2-1; 7 nucleotides line up with TRBD1. CDR3 length: 14 residues. The V and J ends lost 5 bases and 4 bases, in that order; junction bases with no gene match: 5. Germline CDR1 and CDR2: SGHNT and YENEEA. This chain's CDR3 is CASSPPGQYNEQFF. The CDR3 bases are TGTGCCAGCAGCCCACCGGGACAGTACAATGAGCAGTTCTTC.

The chain uses TRBV5-6 and TRBJ1-1; a possible D gene is TRBD1 (6 bases). This CDR3 is 15 amino acids long. Trimming took 4 bases from V and 0 from J, leaving 13 bases between them. Per germline, CDR1 SGHDT and CDR2 YYEEEE. CDR3 in amino acids: CASSPLQGMNTEAFF. Written as DNA, the CDR3 is TGTGCCAGCAGCCCCTTACAGGGAATGAACACTGAAGCTTTCTTT.

This sequence joins TRBV2 and TRBJ1-6; no definite D call. The CDR3 totals 15 residues. Germline CDR1 is SNHLY and CDR2 is FYNNEI. V shed 7 bases and J shed 5 bases, with 15 bases lying between them. The chain's CDR3 is CASIPAWGDNSPLHF. The CDR3 nucleotides read TGTGCCAGCATCCCGGCGTGGGGAGATAATTCACCCCTCCACTTT.

This clone was seen many times. This chain connects TRBV5-1 to TRBJ2-2; weak D call: TRBD2 (6 bases). This CDR3 has 15 residues. V was clipped by 4 bases and J by 4 bases, with 14 bases between them. Germline-derived CDR1 and CDR2 are SGHRS and YFSETQ. CDR3 nucleotides: TGCGCCAGCAGCCAGGTTCTAGCGAGCACCGGGGAGCTGTTTTTT. It codes for CASSQVLASTGELFF.

CDR3 DNA: TGTGCCAGCAGCTTAGATCGGGCGACTAGCGGGGAGACCCAGTACTTC. It codes for CASSLDRATSGETQYF. The rearrangement links TRBV11-2 to TRBJ2-5, with 10 bases identical to TRBD2. CDR1 is SGHAT and CDR2 is FQNNGV in the germline V gene. The CDR3 contains 16 residues. The V and J ends lost 0 bases and 5 bases, in that order; junction bases with no gene match: 6. The full variable domain, completed using reference TRBV11-2 and TRBJ2-5, is EAGVAQSPRYKIIEKRQSVAFWCNPISGHATLYWYQQILGQGPKLLIQFQNNGVVDDSQLPKDRFSAERLKGVDSTLKIQPAKLEDSAVYLCASSLDRATSGETQYFGPGTRLLVL.

In its sample, this clone was seen a few times. The rearrangement links TRBV7-9 to TRBJ1-5; no firm D call. V lost 5 bases and J lost 4, with 12 bases in between. The CDR3 length is 14 residues. The germline V gene has CDR1 SEHNR and CDR2 FQNEAQ (reference sequence). DNA for the CDR3: TGTGCCAGCAGCCCGACCGGAGGGAATCAGCCCCAGCATTTT. Protein: CASSPTGGNQPQHF.

In DNA, the CDR3 is TGTGCCAGTAGTATTGGGGGGGCCCGCACTGAAGCTTTCTTT. It specifies CASSIGGARTEAFF. The chain recombines TRBV19 with TRBJ1-1; perhaps TRBD1 as D (6 bases). V was shortened by 3 bases and J by 4 bases, with 12 bases between the two germline ends. Germline V gene sequence: CDR1 LNHDA, CDR2 SQIVND (reference sequence). The CDR3 extends over 14 amino acids.

This rearrangement joins TRBV6-5 to TRBJ1-1; D unclear. The CDR3 is 16 amino acids. Germline V gene sequence: CDR1 MNHEY, CDR2 SVGAGI. Trimming took off 2 bases at V and 3 bases at J, with 16 bases between the two ends. Here the CDR3 DNA reads TGTGCCAGCAGTTACATGGCTCCCGGGAAGGACACTGAAGCTTTCTTT. This gives the protein CASSYMAPGKDTEAFF.

In this sample, this clone turned up a few times. This chain uses TRBV25-1 with TRBJ1-2; no firm D call. Deletions cut 5 bases from V and 6 bases from J, with 4 bases between. The CDR3 length is 10 residues. Per the germline V gene, CDR1 is MGHDK and CDR2 is SYGVNS. CDR3 coding DNA: TGTGCCAGCAGTTTAAATGGCTACACCTTC. This sequence encodes CASSLNGYTF.

This clone was counted a single time. V gene TRBV19 combines with J gene TRBJ1-1; no clear D gene. This CDR3 is 14 amino acids long. CDR1 LNHDA and CDR2 SQIVND come from the germline V gene (reference sequence). The V gene lost 1 base and the J gene lost 0 bases, with 6 bases spanning the gap. The CDR3 here is CASSIGLVNTEAFF. CDR3 in DNA: TGTGCCAGTAGTATAGGGCTCGTGAACACTGAAGCTTTCTTT.

The CDR3 DNA is TGTGCCAGCGCCCCTCGGGAGGATTATAATGAAAAACTGTTTTTT. Residues: CASAPREDYNEKLFF. This chain links TRBV28 with TRBJ1-4, with D unclear. V was cut by 8 bases and J by 4 bases, with 17 bases left in between. The CDR3 length is 15 residues. Germline V gives CDR1 MDHEN, CDR2 SYDVKM.

The genes are TRBV30 and TRBJ1-4; 8 bases fit TRBD1. Germline assignment: CDR1 GTSNPN and CDR2 SVGIG (reference sequence). V shed 0 bases and J 3 bases; nucleotides not matched to a gene: 3. The CDR3 runs 15 residues. The CDR3 spells CAWSVQGAANEKLFF. CDR3 in DNA: TGTGCCTGGAGTGTCCAGGGGGCGGCTAATGAAAAACTGTTTTTT.

This clone was seen more than once but under ten times. V usage is TRBV4-1 and J usage is TRBJ2-2; 7 nucleotides match TRBD1. The CDR3 runs to 14 residues. CDR1 and CDR2 (germline): MGHRA, YSYEKL. V lost 5 bases to trimming and J lost 5 bases; unmatched junction nucleotides: 5. The CDR3 DNA follows: TGCGCCAGCAGCTCTCCACAGGGGACCGGGGAGCTGTTTTTT. This gives the protein CASSSPQGTGELFF.

The genes are TRBV9 and TRBJ1-6; 8 bases agree with TRBD1. The CDR3 runs 15 residues. J lost 7 bases, V lost 4 bases, and 7 bases had no gene match. Germline assignment: CDR1 SGDLS and CDR2 YYNGEE. The CDR3: CASSSRTGGNSPLHF. CDR3 DNA sequence: TGTGCCAGCAGCTCGAGAACAGGGGGGAATTCACCCCTCCACTTT.

The chain employs TRBV29-1 and TRBJ1-1; D is possibly TRBD1 (5 bases). The V gene's germline CDR1 is SQVTM and CDR2 ANQGSEA. CDR3 length: 14 amino acids. V lost 7 bases to trimming and J lost 3 bases, with 18 bases between them. The CDR3 sequence is CSGTKGQVDTEAFF. Written as DNA, the CDR3 is TGCAGCGGAACCAAGGGGCAGGTAGACACTGAAGCTTTCTTT.

J is TRBJ1-5 and V is TRBV6-5, with a tentative D call TRBD1 (6 bases). V was shortened by 7 bases and J by 3 bases, with 16 bases between the two germline ends. Germline-derived CDR1 and CDR2 are MNHEY and SVGAGI. There are 15 residues in the CDR3. CDR3 residues: CASNPGTQYNQPQHF. The DNA of the CDR3 is TGTGCCAGCAATCCCGGGACACAATACAATCAGCCCCAGCATTTT.

This chain connects TRBV7-9 to TRBJ1-4; D may be TRBD1 (6 bases). The length of the CDR3 is 14 residues. Germline loops: CDR1 SEHNR, CDR2 FQNEAQ (reference sequence). Between the trimmed V and J ends, which lost 4 bases and 3 bases, there was a span of 9 bases. As DNA, the CDR3 is TGTGCCAGCAGCTCGCAGGGGTCTAATGAAAAACTGTTTTTT. Its protein is CASSSQGSNEKLFF.

The genes are TRBV10-3 and TRBJ1-1; weak D call: TRBD1 (5 bases). Trimming pared 5 bases from V and 4 bases from J, leaving 17 bases between. Germline V gene sequence: CDR1 ENHRY, CDR2 SYGVKD. The CDR3 consists of 15 residues. The chain's CDR3 is CAISPDSLGGTEAFF. CDR3 nucleotides: TGTGCCATCAGTCCTGACAGTCTCGGGGGCACTGAAGCTTTCTTT.

The table lists this clone with a count of one. The chain carries TRBV6-6 and TRBJ1-2, with D possibly matching TRBD1 (6 bases). Trimming removed 4 bases at V and 1 base at J, with 13 bases between. CDR3 size: 15 residues. Per the germline V gene, CDR1 is MNHNY and CDR2 is SVGAGI (reference sequence). The CDR3 spells CASSWGTGYNYGYTF. For the CDR3, the DNA is TGTGCCAGCAGTTGGGGTACAGGGTATAACTATGGCTACACCTTC.